The present T cell receptor (beta chain) was sequenced within a study of CD8 T cells in Susac syndrome. Across the whole study: Active disease was present in roughly 6 of the sequenced Susac syndrome patients, and remission in eight. Findings of the study overall: Maximal CD8+ clonal expansion in Susac was observed within TEMRA cells and among active patients.

The V gene end was trimmed by 5 bases and the J gene end by 2 bases; junction bases not matched to a gene: 9. The CDR3 is 15 residues long. Germline assignment: CDR1 SGHAT and CDR2 FQDESV (reference sequence). After extraction with the RNeasy kit, 0.5 to 1 ug of the RNA was reverse transcribed using random hexamers. immunoSEQ multiplex PCR amplified TCR beta CDR3 across 54 Vbeta, 13 Jbeta. TCRdb analysed the immunoSEQ multiplex PCR reads with MiXCR anew, one entry per CDR3 protein. This table has 80,000 to 95,000 distinct CDR3 sequences, around 94% appearing once. CD8+ and CD4+ blood T cells underwent TCR beta sequencing. A word on this clonotype: Its target is unknown.

The gene calls are TRBV11-1 and TRBJ2-7, with 7 nucleotides matching TRBD1. The specimen sequenced was CD8+ T cells from PBMCs. This sequence was found in a human donor with Susac syndrome. DNA of the CDR3: TGTGCCAGCAGCAAGTACGGGACAGTCCCCTACGAGCAGTACTTC. Protein product: CASSKYGTVPYEQYF. The entire variable domain, with the rest obtained from reference TRBV11-1 and TRBJ2-7, is as follows: EAEVAQSPRYKITEKSQAVAFWCDPISGHATLYWYRQILGQGPELLVQFQDESVVDDSQLPKDRFSAERLKGVDSTLKIQPAELGDSAMYLCASSKYGTVPYEQYFGPGTRLTVT.